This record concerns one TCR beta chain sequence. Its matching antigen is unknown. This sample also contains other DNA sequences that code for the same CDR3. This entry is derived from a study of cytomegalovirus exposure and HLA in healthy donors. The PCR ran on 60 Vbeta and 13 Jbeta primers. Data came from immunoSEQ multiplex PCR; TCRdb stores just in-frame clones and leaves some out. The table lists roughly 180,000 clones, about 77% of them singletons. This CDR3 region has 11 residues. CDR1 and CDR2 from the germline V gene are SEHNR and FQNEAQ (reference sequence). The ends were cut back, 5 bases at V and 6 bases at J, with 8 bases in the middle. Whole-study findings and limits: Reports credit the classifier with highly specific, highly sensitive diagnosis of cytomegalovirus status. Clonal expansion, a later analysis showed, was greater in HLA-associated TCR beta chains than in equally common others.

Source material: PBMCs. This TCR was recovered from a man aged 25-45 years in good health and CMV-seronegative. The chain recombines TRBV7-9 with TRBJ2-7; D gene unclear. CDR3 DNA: TGTGCCAGCAGCCTCACGGGCGAGCAGTACTTC. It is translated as CASSLTGEQYF.